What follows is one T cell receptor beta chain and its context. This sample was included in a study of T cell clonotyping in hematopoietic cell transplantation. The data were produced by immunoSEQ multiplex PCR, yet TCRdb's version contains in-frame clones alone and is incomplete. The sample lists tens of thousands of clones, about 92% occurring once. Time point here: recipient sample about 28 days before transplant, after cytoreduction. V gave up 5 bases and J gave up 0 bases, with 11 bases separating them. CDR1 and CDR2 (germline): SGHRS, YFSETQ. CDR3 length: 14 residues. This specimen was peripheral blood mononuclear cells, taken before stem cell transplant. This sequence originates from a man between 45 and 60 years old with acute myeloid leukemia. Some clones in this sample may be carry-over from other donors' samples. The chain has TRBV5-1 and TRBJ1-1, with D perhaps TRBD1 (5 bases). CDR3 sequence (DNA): TGCGCCAGCAGAACGGGACGGATGAACACTGAAGCTTTCTTT. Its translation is CASRTGRMNTEAFF.